This T cell receptor (beta chain) was sequenced in a study of blood T cell repertoires in COVID-19. Assay used: immunoSEQ multiplex PCR; TCRdb lists only in-frame clones, some missing. The data contain roughly 320,000 clones, roughly 86% of them singletons. The CDR3 is made up of 15 amino acids. From germline, CDR1 is MGHDK and CDR2 SYGVNS. V was pared by 6 bases and J by 0 bases, with 12 bases between. Sequencing used peripheral blood. This TCR was sampled from a woman aged 25 to 39 with COVID-19, enrolled during active disease. This chain joins TRBV25-1 and TRBJ2-1; D unresolved. The CDR3 DNA follows: TGTGCCAGCAGACCGAATGGTAGCTCCTACAATGAGCAGTTCTTC. This sequence encodes CASRPNGSSYNEQFF.